This T cell receptor (beta chain) originates from a study of blood T cell repertoires in COVID-19. At the level of the study: Both acute and convalescent COVID-19 samples were obtained from the United States, Italy and Spain. The analysed material was cDNA or gDNA that came from T cells, B-cell-depleted T cells, or PBMCs.

With V trimmed by 5 bases and J by 2 bases, 6 bases remained unmatched. In germline, CDR1 is SGHKS, CDR2 YYEKEE (reference sequence). The CDR3 extends over 15 amino acids. Seattle enrolled patients during active infection and tracked them longitudinally. Original processing notes: Nucleated cell counts were estimated from reference gene primer amplification. Generated by immunoSEQ multiplex PCR, the TCRdb table keeps only in-frame clones and is missing some. V and J calls and clone size are those listed in that table; D and trimming were worked out from the DNA. The sample consists of approximately 150,000 clones, more than 85% of them appearing once.

The sample was peripheral blood. The rearrangement uses TRBV5-5 and TRBJ1-3, with TRBD1 matching over 8 bases. This TCR was sampled from a woman aged 80 or over with COVID-19, enrolled during active disease. The CDR3: CASRLTGDTGNTIYF. The CDR3 bases are TGTGCCAGCAGGTTGACAGGGGATACTGGAAACACCATATATTTT.